This T cell receptor beta chain originates from a study of beta chain features in type 1 diabetes. This CDR3 region has 14 residues. Germline values: CDR1 SEHNR, CDR2 FQNEAQ (reference sequence). Trimming pared 5 bases from V and 2 bases from J, leaving 10 bases between. As every portion of the isolated RNA was reverse transcribed, the sequencing read expressed TCRB transcripts. Clones were read by immunoSEQ multiplex PCR, and TCRdb kept only the in-frame ones, dropping some. The sample contains 450,000 to 550,000 clones, approximately 28% of which appear only once. The chain is built from TRBV7-9 and TRBJ2-1; no definite D call. The source is a man between 18 and 35 years old in good health. Specimen: naive CD4+ T cells from blood. The CDR3, as DNA: TGTGCCAGCAGCGCCCGCCTAACCTACAATGAGCAGTTCTTC. It encodes CASSARLTYNEQFF.